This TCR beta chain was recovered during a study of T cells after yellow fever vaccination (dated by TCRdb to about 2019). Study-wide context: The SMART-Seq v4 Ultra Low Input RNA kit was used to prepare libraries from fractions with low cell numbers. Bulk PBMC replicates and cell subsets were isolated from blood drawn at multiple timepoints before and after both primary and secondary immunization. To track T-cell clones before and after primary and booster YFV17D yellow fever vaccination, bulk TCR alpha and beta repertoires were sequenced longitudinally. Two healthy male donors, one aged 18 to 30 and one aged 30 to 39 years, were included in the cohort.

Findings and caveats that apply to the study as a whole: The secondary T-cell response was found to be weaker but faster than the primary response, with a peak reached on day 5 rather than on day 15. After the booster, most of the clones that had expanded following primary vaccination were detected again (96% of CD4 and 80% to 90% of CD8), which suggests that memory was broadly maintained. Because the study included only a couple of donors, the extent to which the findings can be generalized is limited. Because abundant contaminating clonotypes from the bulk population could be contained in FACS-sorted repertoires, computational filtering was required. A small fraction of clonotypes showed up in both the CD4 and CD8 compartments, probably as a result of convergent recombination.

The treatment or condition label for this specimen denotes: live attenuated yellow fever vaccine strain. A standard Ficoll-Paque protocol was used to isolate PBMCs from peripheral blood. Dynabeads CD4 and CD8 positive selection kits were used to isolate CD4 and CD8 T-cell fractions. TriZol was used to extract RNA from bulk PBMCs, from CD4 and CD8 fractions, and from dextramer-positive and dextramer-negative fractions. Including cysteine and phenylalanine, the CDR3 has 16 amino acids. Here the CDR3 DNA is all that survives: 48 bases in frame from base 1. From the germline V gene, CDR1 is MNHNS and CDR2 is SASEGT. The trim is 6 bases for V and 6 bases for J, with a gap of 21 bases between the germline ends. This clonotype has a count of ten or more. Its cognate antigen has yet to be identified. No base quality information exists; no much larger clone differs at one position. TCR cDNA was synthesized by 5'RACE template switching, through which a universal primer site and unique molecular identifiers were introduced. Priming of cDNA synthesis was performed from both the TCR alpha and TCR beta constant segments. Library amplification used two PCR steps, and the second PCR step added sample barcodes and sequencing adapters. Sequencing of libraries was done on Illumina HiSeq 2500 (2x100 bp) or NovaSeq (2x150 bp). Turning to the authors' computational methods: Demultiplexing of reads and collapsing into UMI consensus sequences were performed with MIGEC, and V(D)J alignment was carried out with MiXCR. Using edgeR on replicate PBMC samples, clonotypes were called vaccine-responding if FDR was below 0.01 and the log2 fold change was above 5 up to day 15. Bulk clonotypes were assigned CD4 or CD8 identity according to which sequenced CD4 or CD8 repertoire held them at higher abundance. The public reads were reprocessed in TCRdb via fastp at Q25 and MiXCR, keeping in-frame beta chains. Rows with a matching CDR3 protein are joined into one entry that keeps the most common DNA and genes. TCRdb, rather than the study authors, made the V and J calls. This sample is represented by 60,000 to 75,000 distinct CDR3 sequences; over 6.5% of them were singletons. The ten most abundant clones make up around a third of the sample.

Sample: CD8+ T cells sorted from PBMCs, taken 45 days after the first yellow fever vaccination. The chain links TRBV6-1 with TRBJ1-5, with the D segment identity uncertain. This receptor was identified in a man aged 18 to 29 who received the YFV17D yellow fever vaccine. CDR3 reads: CASREDHVGKVQPQHF. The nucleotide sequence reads TGTGCCAGCAGGGAGGACCATGTCGGGAAAGTTCAGCCCCAGCATTTT.